One sample yielded the 18 T cell receptor beta chains listed below, sequenced in a study of T cells after yellow fever vaccination. TCRdb processed the 5' RACE reads anew with MiXCR; each CDR3 protein has one entry. The repertoire consists of 150,000 or so distinct CDR3 sequences, with 5.5% to 7.5% occurring once and the leading ten covering roughly 2.5%. The sample was CD4+ T cells sorted from PBMCs, taken 5 to 6 days after the first yellow fever vaccination. The source of these receptors is a man between 18 and 29 years old who received the YFV17D yellow fever vaccine.

This clonotype has ten or more counts. V is TRBV7-2 and J is TRBJ1-1; D gene unclear. Germline-derived CDR1 and CDR2 are SGHTA and FQGNSA. The CDR3 has 15 amino acids. Trimming stripped 1 base from V and 0 bases from J, with 9 bases between. The CDR3 region is CASSLDPVMNTEAFF. The CDR3 DNA is TGTGCCAGCAGCTTAGACCCGGTAATGAACACTGAAGCTTTCTTT. Filled out from reference TRBV7-2 and TRBJ1-1, the complete variable domain reads GAGVSQSPSNKVTEKGKDVELRCDPISGHTALYWYRQSLGQGLEFLIYFQGNSAPDKSGLPSDRFSAERTGGSVSTLTIQRTQQEDSAVYLCASSLDPVMNTEAFFGQGTRLTVV.

This clonotype was seen repeatedly, ten times or more. This chain connects TRBV3-1 to TRBJ2-1; D perhaps matches TRBD2 (7 bases). CDR3 length equals 15 residues. The ends were cut back, 1 base at V and 6 bases at J, with 13 bases in the middle. The germline V gene has CDR1 LGHDT and CDR2 YNNKEL (reference sequence). Here the CDR3 reads CASSQVGGRVNEQFF. CDR3 coding DNA: TGTGCCAGCAGCCAAGTCGGGGGGCGGGTCAATGAGCAGTTCTTC.

This clonotype has ten or more counts. The J gene is TRBJ2-7, the V gene TRBV7-3, with 8 bases identical to TRBD2. Germline V gene data show CDR1 as SGHTA and CDR2 as FQGTGA. Unmatched junction bases numbered 9, after V lost 3 bases and J lost 2 bases. The CDR3 totals 16 residues. CDR3 sequence reads: CASSFSGGSMAYEQYF. DNA for the CDR3: TGTGCCAGCAGCTTCAGCGGGGGCTCCATGGCCTACGAGCAGTACTTC.

This clonotype was counted only a few times. CDR3 nucleotides: TGTGCCAGCAGTCTAGACTTGACAGACTATGGCTACACCTTC. This sequence encodes CASSLDLTDYGYTF. The chain joins TRBV12-3 or TRBV12-4 to TRBJ1-2; tentative D call: TRBD1 (5 bases). V lost 5 bases and J 3 bases, leaving 13 bases between the germline ends. The CDR3 is 14 amino acids.

Only a few counts were recorded for this clonotype. The V call is TRBV6-1, the J call TRBJ1-1, with 9 bases matching TRBD1. The CDR3 consists of 15 residues. Germline trimming cut 5 bases from V and 4 bases from J; bases unmatched to any gene: 8. Germline loops: CDR1 MNHNS, CDR2 SASEGT. CDR3 protein: CASSRPGQGSTEAFF. As DNA, the CDR3 is TGTGCCAGCAGTCGACCGGGACAGGGTTCCACTGAAGCTTTCTTT.

This clonotype has ten or more counts. The rearrangement links TRBV10-3 to TRBJ1-3; D not certain. The CDR3 is 13 residues long. Germline CDR1 ENHRY, CDR2 SYGVKD. V was pared by 8 bases and J by 4 bases, with 12 bases between. The CDR3 sequence: CAIPWEAGNTIYF. The DNA of the CDR3 is TGTGCCATCCCTTGGGAGGCGGGAAACACCATATATTTT.

This clonotype was counted at least ten times. The J gene is TRBJ2-7, the V gene TRBV11-3; D is ambiguous. The CDR3 is 13 residues long. V lost 0 bases and J lost 2, with 5 bases in between. In germline, CDR1 is SGHNT, CDR2 YENEEA. CDR3 residues: CASSLDLTYEQYV. The CDR3 coding sequence is TGTGCCAGCAGCTTAGATTTGACCTACGAGCAGTACGTC.

This clonotype was detected many times. J is TRBJ1-6 and V is TRBV30; D uncertain. V shed 3 bases and J shed 0 bases, with 3 bases lying between them. CDR1 is GTSNPN, CDR2 SVGIG, per germline (reference sequence). The CDR3 is 13 amino acids. The CDR3 reads CAWSSSYNSPLHF. DNA for the CDR3: TGTGCCTGGAGCAGCTCCTATAATTCACCCCTCCACTTT.

A few counts support this clonotype. This rearrangement joins TRBV25-1 to TRBJ1-2; D possibly corresponds to TRBD1 (5 bases). Germline-derived CDR1 and CDR2 are MGHDK and SYGVNS. The CDR3 totals 13 residues. Trimming removed 4 bases at V and 8 bases at J, with 14 bases between. CDR3 protein: CASSVPVGEGYTF. The CDR3, as DNA: TGTGCCAGCAGTGTCCCAGTGGGGGAAGGCTACACCTTC.

In regard to this clonotype: A much larger clone sits a single nucleotide away, making a read error possible. The chain is built from TRBV12-3 or TRBV12-4 and TRBJ2-5; the match to TRBD2 covers 9 bases. Trimming cost V 8 bases and J 4 bases; bases outside gene matches: 5. This CDR3 is built from 13 residues. CDR3 residues: CASRRLAAETQYF. The DNA of the CDR3 is TGTGCCAGCCGTCGACTAGCGGCAGAGACCCAGTACTTC.

Of note for this clonotype: A much larger clonotype is one base distant, so this may be a read error. The chain uses TRBV6-1 and TRBJ2-7, with D possibly being TRBD2 (6 bases). Trimming took off 5 bases at V and 5 bases at J, with 19 bases between the two ends. CDR1 MNHNS and CDR2 SASEGT come from the germline V gene. The CDR3 is 15 amino acids. The CDR3: CASSPGTAFGDEQYF. DNA for the CDR3: TGTGCCAGCAGTCCCGGGACTGCTTTTGGGGACGAGCAGTACTTC.

In its sample, this clonotype was seen many times. This sequence joins TRBV6-5 and TRBJ2-3; TRBD1 agrees at 7 bases. With V trimmed by 6 bases and J by 9 bases, 9 bases remained unmatched. CDR3 length: 13 amino acids. The V gene's germline CDR1 is MNHEY and CDR2 SVGAGI. As DNA, the CDR3 is TGTGCCAGCAGGCCAAGCCGGGACAGCACGCAGTATTTT. This codes for CASRPSRDSTQYF.

This clonotype was observed many times. This chain connects TRBV29-1 to TRBJ2-2; TRBD2 aligns across 9 bases. Trimming took 4 bases from V and 4 from J; bases not matched to a gene: 10. Looked up from germline, CDR1 is SQVTM and CDR2 is ANQGSEA. CDR3 length: 16 amino acids. CDR3: CSVGLAGTPSTGELFF. The CDR3 nucleotides are TGCAGCGTTGGGCTAGCGGGAACCCCAAGCACCGGGGAGCTGTTTTTT.

The sample holds many counts of this clonotype. V and J are TRBV5-6 and TRBJ2-1, with 11 positions matching TRBD2. The V segment lost 10 bases and the J segment 0 bases; nucleotides outside the gene matches: 9. CDR3 length: 16 residues. CDR1 is SGHDT and CDR2 is YYEEEE in the germline V gene. The CDR3 here is CAGTSGGPFSYNEQFF. The CDR3, as DNA: TGTGCCGGAACTAGCGGGGGCCCTTTCTCCTACAATGAGCAGTTCTTC.

Many counts were recorded for this clonotype. The CDR3 DNA reads TGCGCCAGCAGCTTCGGGGAAGCAGATACGCAGTATTTT. Protein sequence: CASSFGEADTQYF. The chain joins TRBV5-1 to TRBJ2-3; D is possibly TRBD2 (5 bases). V dropped 2 bases and J dropped 4 bases, with 8 bases sitting between them. This CDR3 is 13 amino acids long. Germline V lookup: CDR1 SGHRS, CDR2 YFSETQ.

In its sample, this clonotype was seen a few times. This chain connects TRBV7-3 to TRBJ2-3; 12 nucleotides agree with TRBD2. The V and J ends lost 5 bases and 6 bases, in that order; junction bases with no gene match: 9. This CDR3 region has 16 residues. Germline V CDR1 and CDR2: SGHTA, FQGTGA. CDR3 nucleotide sequence: TGTGCCAGCAGCCAAGGCCTAGCGGGGGGGGCTGATACGCAGTATTTT. This sequence encodes CASSQGLAGGADTQYF.

In this sample, this clonotype turned up many times. V gene TRBV5-1 combines with J gene TRBJ2-2, with TRBD2 as a possible D gene (5 bases). Trimming shortened V by 1 base and J by 6 bases, and 13 bases separated the two germline ends. The CDR3 length is 15 residues. Germline-derived CDR1 and CDR2 are SGHRS and YFSETQ. The CDR3 region has the DNA TGCGCCAGCAGCTTGTCGGTAGCCGGGGCCGGGGAGCTGTTTTTT. This encodes CASSLSVAGAGELFF.

This clonotype was counted only a few times. The rearrangement uses TRBV20-1 and TRBJ1-5; TRBD1 matches at 7 bases. In germline, CDR1 is DFQATT, CDR2 SNEGSKA (reference sequence). Unmatched junction bases numbered 6, after V lost 3 bases and J lost 4 bases. The CDR3 has 14 amino acids. This CDR3 is CSASSDRTNQPQHF. DNA for the CDR3: TGCAGTGCTAGCTCGGACAGGACAAATCAGCCCCAGCATTTT.